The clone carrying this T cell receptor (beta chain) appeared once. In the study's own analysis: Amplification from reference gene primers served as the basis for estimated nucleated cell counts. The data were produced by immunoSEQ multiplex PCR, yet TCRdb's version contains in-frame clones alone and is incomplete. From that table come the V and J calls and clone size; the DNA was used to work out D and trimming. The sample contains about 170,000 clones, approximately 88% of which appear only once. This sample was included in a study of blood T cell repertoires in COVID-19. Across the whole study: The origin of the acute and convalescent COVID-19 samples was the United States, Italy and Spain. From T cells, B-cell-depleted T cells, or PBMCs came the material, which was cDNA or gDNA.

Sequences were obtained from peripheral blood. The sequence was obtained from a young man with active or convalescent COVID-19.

CDR3 region: CASRLWTLTLNEQFF. The CDR3 DNA sequence: TGTGCCAGCAGACTGTGGACACTAACACTCAATGAGCAGTTCTTC. The chain carries TRBV2 and TRBJ2-1; maybe TRBD1 (5 bases). This CDR3 has 15 amino acids. Trimming left V 6 bases short and J 6 bases short, with 18 bases between. Germline CDR1 SNHLY, CDR2 FYNNEI.